What follows describes a single T cell receptor (beta chain). The source of the sample is a study of T cell changes during pregnancy in multiple sclerosis. This table comes from immunoSEQ multiplex PCR, and its TCRdb copy is limited to in-frame clones, with some not included. Of some 60,000 clones listed, 90% are singletons. Trimming removed 3 bases from V and 3 bases from J, with 13 bases in between. CDR1 is SGHDT, CDR2 YYEEEE, per germline. This CDR3 contains 14 residues. The specimen comprised peripheral blood, sampled in the third trimester of pregnancy. This sequence joins TRBV5-6 and TRBJ2-7; D perhaps matches TRBD2 (6 bases). This receptor was identified in a female donor in good health, enrolled as a control in a pregnancy study. The CDR3: CASSWGTGNYEQYF. Here the CDR3 DNA reads TGTGCCAGCAGCTGGGGGACTGGTAACTACGAGCAGTACTTC. Using reference TRBV5-6 and TRBJ2-7 for the parts outside the CDR3, the full variable domain is DAGVTQSPTHLIKTRGQQVTLRCSPKSGHDTVSWYQQALGQGPQFIFQYYEEEERQRGNFPDRFSGHQFPNYSSELNVNALLLGDSALYLCASSWGTGNYEQYFGPGTRLTVT.